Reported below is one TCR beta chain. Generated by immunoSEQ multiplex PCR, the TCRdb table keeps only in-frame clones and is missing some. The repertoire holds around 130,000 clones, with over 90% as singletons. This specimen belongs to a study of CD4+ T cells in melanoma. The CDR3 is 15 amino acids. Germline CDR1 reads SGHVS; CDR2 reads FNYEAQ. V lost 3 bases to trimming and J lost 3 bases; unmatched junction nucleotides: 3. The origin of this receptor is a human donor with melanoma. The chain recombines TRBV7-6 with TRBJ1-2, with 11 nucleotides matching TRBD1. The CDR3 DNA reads TGTGCCAGCAGCTTGGGGACAGGGGGGGACTATGGCTACACCTTC. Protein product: CASSLGTGGDYGYTF.